This TCR beta chain was retrieved from a study of blood T cell repertoires in COVID-19. CDR3 size: 16 residues. V dropped 3 bases and J dropped 4; count of bases not matched to a gene: 8. Germline V gene sequence: CDR1 LNHNV, CDR2 YYDKDF (reference sequence). As processed by the authors: Amplification of reference gene primers provided the estimated nucleated cell counts. Libraries were prepared by immunoSEQ multiplex PCR; TCRdb keeps only in-frame clonotypes and omits some of them. V, J and clone size were drawn from that table, and D and trimming were deduced from the DNA. Among some 58,000 clones listed, over 80% were seen once.

This sequence joins TRBV15 and TRBJ2-2; TRBD2 agrees at 7 bases. The TCR originated in a human donor in a cohort sampled during active COVID-19. The sequenced sample was peripheral blood. The CDR3 is CATSRRAGSGTGELFF. The CDR3 nucleotides are TGTGCCACCAGCAGGAGAGCGGGATCAGGCACCGGGGAGCTGTTTTTT.